This T cell receptor (beta chain) emerged from a study of monozygotic twins with inflammatory bowel disease. Study-wide results and limits: Healthy co-twins exceeded IBD patients in TCRbeta diversity as measured by inverse Simpson.

Comments on this clonotype: Its antigen remains unknown.

From germline, CDR1 is SGHDN and CDR2 FVKESK. The CDR3 is 16 amino acids. TCRdb reprocessed the 5' RACE reads and keeps a single row for each CDR3 protein, giving no DNA. The listing records more than 300,000 distinct CDR3 sequences. The sequencing input was blood. The receptor comes from a human donor with ulcerative colitis or Crohn's disease, or a healthy co-twin of an affected twin (not recorded which). The J gene is TRBJ2-3, the V gene TRBV14; TCRdb's D gene call, TRBD1, goes unchecked for lack of DNA. CDR3: CASSQDRQISTDTQYF.